This is a list of T cell receptor beta chains from one sample in a study of radiation and T cells in renal cell carcinoma. The method was immunoSEQ multiplex PCR; TCRdb's version includes in-frame clones alone and lacks a portion of them. The sample consists of roughly 21,000 clones, under 65% of them appearing once. Sequenced here: tumor tissue, sampled from a patient whose treatment was nephrectomy without radiotherapy. Source of these receptors: a human donor with renal cell carcinoma. The CDR3 runs from the conserved cysteine through the conserved F or W. The D gene is left open where the match is weak. Size is stated for part of the rows, as once, few or many counts, or as a class when the clone is expanded.

j_call clone_size v_call cdr3_length d_call cdr3_aa cdr3_nt
TRBJ2-2 many TRBV11-2 13 . CASSPGYPGELFF TGTGCCAGCAGCCCGGGTTATCCCGGGGAGCTGTTTTTT
TRBJ1-2 . TRBV5-1 16 TRBD1 CASSLAAGGNVFGYTF TGCGCCAGCAGCTTGGCCGCAGGGGGCAACGTATTTGGCTACACCTTC
TRBJ1-5 . TRBV6-1 11 . CASGVHQPQHF TGTGCCAGCGGTGTCCATCAGCCCCAGCATTTT
TRBJ1-1 . TRBV6-5 15 . CASSYEGGRGTEAFF TGTGCCAGCAGTTACGAAGGGGGGCGGGGCACTGAAGCTTTCTTT
TRBJ1-5 few TRBV6-5 14 . CASRSTGRNQPQHF TGTGCCAGCAGATCCACAGGGCGCAATCAGCCCCAGCATTTT
TRBJ1-6 few TRBV2 15 . CASSERGAINSPLHF TGTGCCAGCAGTGAAAGAGGGGCTATTAATTCACCCCTCCACTTT
TRBJ2-1 . TRBV9 17 . CASSVIGTPSSYNEQFF TGTGCCAGCAGCGTGATCGGGACCCCTAGCTCCTACAATGAGCAGTTCTTC
TRBJ2-5 few TRBV29-1 13 TRBD2 CSVDRASGETQYF TGCAGCGTTGATCGGGCTAGCGGTGAGACCCAGTACTTC
TRBJ2-1 . TRBV18 13 . CASSPPVNNEQFF TGTGCCAGCTCACCACCGGTTAACAATGAGCAGTTCTTC
TRBJ2-3 . TRBV6-6 16 TRBD2 CASIYTSGGATDTQYF TGTGCCAGCATTTATACTAGCGGGGGGGCTACAGATACGCAGTATTTT
TRBJ1-2 . TRBV19 17 . CASSIDLYWGLNYGYTF TGTGCCAGTAGTATAGATCTATATTGGGGCCTTAACTATGGCTACACCTTC
TRBJ1-1 few TRBV2 13 TRBD1 CASSRQGLTEAFF TGTGCCAGCAGTAGACAGGGTCTAACTGAAGCTTTCTTT
TRBJ2-7 . TRBV7-2 15 . CASSSQYSYSYEQYF TGTGCCAGCAGCTCTCAATACAGCTACTCCTACGAGCAGTACTTC
TRBJ1-2 . TRBV25-1 14 . CASTRESFIEGYTF TGTGCCAGCACGAGGGAGAGCTTTATAGAGGGCTACACCTTC
TRBJ1-1 . TRBV21-1 16 . CASSNYRDRGNTEAFF TGTGCCAGCAGCAATTACCGGGACAGGGGGAACACTGAAGCTTTCTTT
TRBJ1-5 few TRBV21-1 15 . CASSASDRGFKPQHF TGTGCCAGCAGCGCCTCGGACAGGGGGTTTAAGCCCCAGCATTTT
TRBJ1-1 . TRBV6-5 13 . CASSHQEYTEAFF TGTGCCAGCAGTCACCAGGAGTACACTGAAGCTTTCTTT
TRBJ2-5 . TRBV5-4 15 . CASSRRDPGRETQYF TGTGCCAGCAGCCGACGGGATCCGGGGAGGGAGACCCAGTACTTC
TRBJ2-5 . TRBV29-1 17 . CSVPRRAGAGGQETQYF .
TRBJ2-7 . TRBV14 14 . CASSRDNGPYEQYF TGTGCCAGCAGCCGGGACAACGGTCCCTACGAGCAGTACTTC
TRBJ2-1 . TRBV9 14 TRBD1 CASSPGDRANEQFF TGTGCCAGCAGCCCCGGGGACAGGGCGAATGAGCAGTTCTTC
TRBJ2-6 . TRBV7-9 19 TRBD2 CASSFSLAGRHSGANVLTF TGTGCCAGCAGCTTTAGTCTAGCGGGGCGACACTCTGGGGCCAACGTCCTGACTTTC
TRBJ1-5 many TRBV7-6 15 . CASSLGTLGDQPQHF TGTGCCAGCAGCTTGGGGACCTTGGGGGATCAGCCCCAGCATTTT
TRBJ1-1 . TRBV10-3 13 . CAISGIPNTEAFF TGTGCCATCAGTGGAATCCCGAACACTGAAGCTTTCTTT
TRBJ2-6 . TRBV2 13 . CATGGAGANVLTF TGTGCCACCGGGGGCGCTGGGGCCAACGTCCTGACTTTC
TRBJ2-2 . TRBV30 13 . CAWSRGNTGELFF TGTGCCTGGAGTAGGGGAAACACCGGGGAGCTGTTTTTT